The table lists the clone carrying this TCR beta chain with a few counts. What it binds is not known. This specimen comes from a study of T-cell memory formation after mild COVID-19. Study-wide background: Among the donors, TCR clusters were largely specific to each donor.

Study-level findings and limits: Certain responding clones were present in pre-infection memory, suggesting participation of cross-reactive memory.

The CDR3 runs 14 residues. The V and J ends lost 6 bases and 7 bases respectively, with 18 bases between them. Per germline, CDR1 SEHNR and CDR2 FQNEAQ (reference sequence). TCRdb reprocessed the 5' RACE reads via MiXCR and lists one record per CDR3 protein. The profile shows about 200,000 distinct CDR3 sequences, over 7.5% of them singletons. Sequenced: PBMCs or a T cell subset sorted from them (not recorded which). The clonotype originates from a man aged 18 to 29 who had mild COVID-19 (a few samples of this study predate the infection). Cell type and time point are not known. The genes are TRBV7-9 and TRBJ1-2, with D hard to call. The CDR3 here is CASSKVPLEFGYTF. The CDR3 region has the DNA TGTGCCAGCAGTAAAGTCCCCCTCGAATTTGGCTACACCTTC.